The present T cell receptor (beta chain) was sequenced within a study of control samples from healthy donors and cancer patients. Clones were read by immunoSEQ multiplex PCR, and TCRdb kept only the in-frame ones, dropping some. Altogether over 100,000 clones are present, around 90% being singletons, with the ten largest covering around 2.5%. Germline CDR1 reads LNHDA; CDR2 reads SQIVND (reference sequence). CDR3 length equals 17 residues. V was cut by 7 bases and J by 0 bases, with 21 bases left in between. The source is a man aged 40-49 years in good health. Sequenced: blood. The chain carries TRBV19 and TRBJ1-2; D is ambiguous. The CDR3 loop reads CASTGGDWGFANYGYTF. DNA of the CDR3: TGTGCCAGTACGGGCGGAGATTGGGGATTTGCTAACTATGGCTACACCTTC.